This T cell receptor (beta chain) originates from a study of T-cell reconstitution after alpha-beta-depleted transplantation in children. Researchers prepared the TCRbeta library using unique molecular identifiers, the study reports. One entry per CDR3 protein, called by TCRdb with MiXCR from the PCR reads. The sample gives 440,000 or so distinct CDR3 sequences, 43% of which show up once; 27% is in the top ten. This CDR3 comprises 15 residues. In germline, CDR1 is ENHRY, CDR2 SYGVKD. V lost 7 bases and J 1 base, leaving 17 bases between the germline ends. Specimen: PBMCs, collected before TCRalphabeta/CD19-depleted stem cell transplant. The chain employs TRBV10-3 and TRBJ2-7, with TRBD1 as a possible D gene (6 bases). This sequence originates from a girl aged 2-10 years with aplastic anemia, due to receive a stem cell transplant. The chain's CDR3 is CAITDERTASYEQYF. The CDR3 nucleotides are TGTGCCATCACCGATGAACGGACAGCGTCCTACGAGCAGTACTTC.